Each of the 4 T cell receptor beta chains below was sequenced from the same sample in a study of blood T cells in healthy people across ages (dated by TCRdb to the mid-2010s). The library came from 5' RACE. A second PCR of roughly 6 to 12 cycles was run with a J-beta primer mix and a sample-barcoded 5' primer. TCRdb trimmed the raw reads at Q25, called clones with MiXCR and kept productive beta chains. Every distinct CDR3 protein forms one entry, paired with its most common genes and DNA. For this sample there are 1.8 million or so distinct CDR3 sequences; roughly 43% appear just once. More than 20% of the sample is held by the ten biggest clonotypes. Sequenced input: blood. The receptors originated from a human donor in good health.

This chain joins TRBV20-1 and TRBJ1-5; D is perhaps TRBD1 (6 bases). The germline gives CDR1 DFQATT, CDR2 SNEGSKA (reference sequence). The ends were cut back, 6 bases at V and 7 bases at J, with 19 bases in the middle. CDR3 length: 14 amino acids. CDR3 DNA: TGCAGTGCCAAACCCCCGGGACAAACGCAGCCCCAGCATTTT. Encoded protein: CSAKPPGQTQPQHF.

This chain uses TRBV10-2 with TRBJ2-3; no clear D. CDR1 and CDR2 (germline): WSHSY, SAAADI. V was trimmed by 4 bases and J by 0 bases, leaving 11 bases between them. This CDR3 is 15 amino acids long. CDR3 DNA sequence: TGCGCCAGCAGTGGGCCGGACCTTAGCACAGATACGCAGTATTTT. Residues: CASSGPDLSTDTQYF.

J is TRBJ2-1 and V is TRBV5-5; perhaps TRBD2 as D (5 bases). The CDR3 extends over 13 amino acids. Per germline, CDR1 SGHKS and CDR2 YYEKEE (reference sequence). V dropped 3 bases and J dropped 10 bases, with 14 bases sitting between them. This chain's CDR3 is CASSSTTTTEQFF. The DNA for the CDR3 is TGTGCCAGCAGCTCGACGACTACTACGGAGCAGTTCTTC.

The rearrangement uses TRBV5-1 and TRBJ1-2, with 8 bases lining up with TRBD1. The CDR3 is 15 residues long. Germline values: CDR1 SGHRS, CDR2 YFSETQ. V shed 0 bases and J 4 bases; nucleotides not matched to a gene: 5. Written as DNA, the CDR3 is TGCGCCAGCAGCTTGGCGGGACAGGTGATCTATGGCTACACCTTC. Protein: CASSLAGQVIYGYTF.